These 21 T cell receptor beta chains share one sample of origin, sequenced in a study of T cell repertoires in cytomegalovirus infection. These receptors have no identified antigens. TCRdb fed the reads into MiXCR, producing one record per CDR3 protein. In the table there are approximately 220,000 distinct CDR3 sequences, approximately 38% of which are singletons. The sequencing here drew on CD8+ T cells from cultured PBMCs, taken from culture after CMV antigen stimulation. Receptors were obtained from a human donor in good health (CMV status not recorded). Some clones in this sample may be carry-over from other donors' samples.

The chain carries TRBV6-6 and TRBJ2-7; 7 bases match TRBD1. Germline V gene sequence: CDR1 MNHNY, CDR2 SVGAGI (reference sequence). V gave up 5 bases and J gave up 2 bases; unmatched junction bases: 6. The CDR3 has 14 amino acids. The DNA for the CDR3 is TGTGCCAGCAGTGAATTAGGGACAGCCTACGAGCAGTACTTC. It translates to CASSELGTAYEQYF.

The chain recombines TRBV7-3 with TRBJ2-1, with 14 bases aligning to TRBD2. This CDR3 spans 18 amino acids. After removal of 3 bases from V and 7 bases from J, the junction contained 11 bases not matched to a gene. The germline gives CDR1 SGHTA, CDR2 FQGTGA. CDR3 sequence reads: CASSFLPTSGRAGNEQFF. The CDR3 region has the DNA TGTGCCAGCAGCTTCCTCCCGACTAGCGGGAGGGCCGGGAATGAGCAGTTCTTC.

The chain has TRBV12-3 or TRBV12-4 and TRBJ1-3, with a tentative D call TRBD1 (5 bases). The CDR3 is made up of 17 amino acids. The V end was cut by 0 bases, the J end by 0 bases, with 12 bases between. The CDR3, as DNA: TGTGCCAGCAGTTTAGCGGGGGGTGTCTACTCTGGAAACACCATATATTTT. This encodes CASSLAGGVYSGNTIYF.

This clonotype has just a few counts. The CDR3 reads CASSSHSRGDNEQFF. In nucleotides, the CDR3 is TGTGCCAGCAGCTCTCATTCGCGGGGGGACAATGAGCAGTTCTTC. This chain joins TRBV11-2 and TRBJ2-1; 8 bases fit TRBD2. The CDR3 contains 15 residues. The germline V gene has CDR1 SGHAT and CDR2 FQNNGV. The J segment lost 5 bases and the V segment lost 4 bases, leaving 7 bases of the junction unmatched.

There are a few counts of this clonotype. The V call is TRBV14, the J call TRBJ1-2, with 8 bases lining up with TRBD1. Unmatched junction bases numbered 18, after V lost 4 bases and J lost 5 bases. This CDR3 spans 18 amino acids. Germline V gene data show CDR1 as SGHDN and CDR2 as FVKESK. This chain's CDR3 is CASSPILLTDRAEYGYTF. CDR3 sequence (DNA): TGTGCCAGCAGCCCAATTCTTCTCACGGACAGGGCAGAGTATGGCTACACCTTC.

This clonotype occurred many times. This chain links TRBV18 with TRBJ1-5; D is unresolved. Germline values: CDR1 KGHSH, CDR2 LQKENI. The CDR3 has 14 residues. The germline V and J ends were trimmed by 4 bases and 0 bases, with 7 bases remaining between them. CDR3 protein: CASSRGNSNQPQHF. CDR3 nucleotides: TGTGCCAGCTCACGAGGAAATAGCAATCAGCCCCAGCATTTT.

This clonotype has more than one count but fewer than ten. This chain joins TRBV29-1 and TRBJ2-7; no firm D call. With 4 bases removed from V and 2 bases from J, the gap between germline ends came to 12 bases. CDR1 is SQVTM and CDR2 is ANQGSEA in the germline V gene. The CDR3 sequence is 13 residues long. The CDR3 nucleotides are TGCAGCGTTGGGAAAGGGATTACCTACGAGCAGTACTTC. Its protein is CSVGKGITYEQYF.

As concerns this clonotype: A read error may account for a junction end that differs from germline. This rearrangement joins TRBV4-1 to TRBJ1-1; possibly TRBD1 for D (6 bases). From germline, CDR1 is MGHRA and CDR2 YSYEKL. The CDR3 loop spans 13 amino acids. CDR3 DNA: TGCGCCAGCAGCCAAGAAGGGGGAGTTGAAGCTTTCTTC. Protein sequence: CASSQEGGVEAFF.

The genes are TRBV5-6 and TRBJ2-4, with D uncertain. The germline V gene encodes CDR1 SGHDT and CDR2 YYEEEE. V lost 3 bases and J lost 4, with 11 bases in between. The CDR3 runs 14 residues. The CDR3 protein is CASSSLGLKNIQYF. For the CDR3, the DNA is TGTGCCAGCAGCTCTCTAGGGTTAAAAAACATTCAGTACTTC. Full variable domain (missing parts from reference TRBV5-6 and TRBJ2-4): DAGVTQSPTHLIKTRGQQVTLRCSPKSGHDTVSWYQQALGQGPQFIFQYYEEEERQRGNFPDRFSGHQFPNYSSELNVNALLLGDSALYLCASSSLGLKNIQYFGAGTRLSVL.

This clonotype was observed a handful of times. This chain connects TRBV4-2 to TRBJ2-7; 10 bases map to TRBD2. The CDR3 sequence is 14 residues long. V shed 4 bases, J shed 5 bases, and the junction held 5 bases outside the gene matches. The germline CDR1 and CDR2 sequences are LGHNA and YNFKEQ. The DNA for the CDR3 is TGTGCCAGCAGCCCATCCGGGACTAGCGACGAGCAGTACTTC. As protein: CASSPSGTSDEQYF.

This clonotype has just one count. The genes are TRBV5-1 and TRBJ2-1; 9 bases match TRBD1. Per germline, CDR1 SGHRS and CDR2 YFSETQ. Losses at the gene ends were 4 bases for V and 6 bases for J; bases not matched to a gene: 2. There are 13 residues in the CDR3. CDR3 nucleotides: TGCGCCAGCAGCCCGGGACAGGGCAATGAGCAGTTCTTC. Encoded protein: CASSPGQGNEQFF.

This chain joins TRBV6-6 and TRBJ2-2; D remains unclear. V gave up 0 bases and J gave up 0 bases, with 8 bases separating them. The CDR3 spans 16 residues. Germline V lookup: CDR1 MNHNY, CDR2 SVGAGI (reference sequence). CDR3 residues: CASSYSAQANTGELFF. The CDR3 region has the DNA TGTGCCAGCAGTTACTCGGCGCAGGCGAACACCGGGGAGCTGTTTTTT.

This sequence joins TRBV4-1 and TRBJ2-6; D is ambiguous. The CDR3 totals 17 residues. CDR1 is MGHRA and CDR2 is YSYEKL in the germline V gene. With 1 base removed from V and 4 bases from J, the gap between germline ends came to 14 bases. DNA of the CDR3: TGCGCCAGCAGCCAAGGGGCCGGCAGGCTCGGGGCCAACGTCCTGACTTTC. The encoded protein is CASSQGAGRLGANVLTF.

The V gene is TRBV28, the J gene TRBJ2-7; D perhaps matches TRBD1 (6 bases). V lost 5 bases and J lost 0, with 17 bases in between. Germline V lookup: CDR1 MDHEN, CDR2 SYDVKM. CDR3 length: 16 residues. The CDR3 region is CASSGFGQRTSYEQYF. Here the CDR3 DNA reads TGTGCCAGCAGTGGCTTTGGACAGCGAACCTCCTACGAGCAGTACTTC. Filled out from reference TRBV28 and TRBJ2-7, the complete variable domain reads DVKVTQSSRYLVKRTGEKVFLECVQDMDHENMFWYRQDPGLGLRLIYFSYDVKMKEKGDIPEGYSVSREKKERFSLILESASTNQTSMYLCASSGFGQRTSYEQYFGPGTRLTVT.

This clonotype was seen a handful of times. This chain joins TRBV6-6 and TRBJ2-1; D is undetermined. The V and J ends lost 2 bases and 4 bases respectively, with 9 bases between them. The CDR3 has 14 residues. Germline V lookup: CDR1 MNHNY, CDR2 SVGAGI (reference sequence). This CDR3 reads CASSYRAPYNEQFF. The DNA for the CDR3 is TGTGCCAGCAGTTACAGGGCCCCTTACAATGAGCAGTTCTTC.

This clonotype was counted only a few times. An end of the junction does not agree with germline; a read error may underlie this. The chain couples TRBV6-1 to TRBJ2-7; 11 bases match TRBD1. Looked up from germline, CDR1 is MNHNS and CDR2 is SASEGT. The CDR3 covers 13 residues. This CDR3 reads CASRSGTGGEQYF. CDR3 sequence (DNA): TGTGCTAGCAGGTCCGGGACAGGGGGCGAGCAGTACTTC.

V and J are TRBV28 and TRBJ1-5; a possible D gene is TRBD1 (5 bases). CDR1 MDHEN and CDR2 SYDVKM come from the germline V gene. The CDR3 is made up of 15 amino acids. Trimming shortened V by 8 bases and J by 3 bases, and 17 bases separated the two germline ends. This CDR3 is CASGGLWEHNQPQHF. The CDR3 DNA is TGTGCCAGCGGGGGACTTTGGGAACACAATCAGCCCCAGCATTTT. The full variable domain, rest sourced from reference TRBV28 and TRBJ1-5, is DVKVTQSSRYLVKRTGEKVFLECVQDMDHENMFWYRQDPGLGLRLIYFSYDVKMKEKGDIPEGYSVSREKKERFSLILESASTNQTSMYLCASGGLWEHNQPQHFGDGTRLSIL.

The CDR3 is CASSEPDRTPTDTQYF. In DNA form, the CDR3 reads TGTGCCAGCAGTGAGCCGGACCGAACCCCCACAGATACGCAGTATTTT. The V gene is TRBV6-6, the J gene TRBJ2-3, with D uncertain. Germline-derived CDR1 and CDR2 are MNHNY and SVGAGI (reference sequence). The CDR3 consists of 16 residues. V lost 5 bases and J lost 2, with 17 bases in between.

The chain is built from TRBV3-1 and TRBJ1-2; D might be TRBD1 (5 bases). CDR3 size: 16 residues. Trimming shortened V by 5 bases and J by 2 bases, and 18 bases separated the two germline ends. Germline assignment: CDR1 LGHDT and CDR2 YNNKEL (reference sequence). In DNA form, the CDR3 reads TGTGCCAGCAGCTTTCGACCGGGACGGATGAACTATGGCTACACCTTC. Translated, it gives CASSFRPGRMNYGYTF.

As DNA, the CDR3 is TGTGCCAGCAGCCCCGCGCTAGCGGGAGAAGAGACCCAGTACTTC. Its translation is CASSPALAGEETQYF. The chain links TRBV2 to TRBJ2-5; 10 nucleotides line up with TRBD2. Unmatched junction bases numbered 7, after V lost 6 bases and J lost 3 bases. Germline V gene lookup returns CDR1 SNHLY and CDR2 FYNNEI. There are 15 residues in the CDR3. The complete variable domain, with remaining parts taken from reference TRBV2 and TRBJ2-5, reads EPEVTQTPSHQVTQMGQEVILRCVPISNHLYFYWYRQILGQKVEFLVSFYNNEISEKSEIFDDQFSVERPDGSNFTLKIRSTKLEDSAMYFCASSPALAGEETQYFGPGTRLLVL.

In this sample, this clonotype turned up a few times. J is TRBJ1-2 and V is TRBV4-1; a possible D gene is TRBD1 (6 bases). CDR1 and CDR2 from the germline V gene are MGHRA and YSYEKL. This CDR3 has 15 residues. V lost 3 bases and J 1 base, leaving 12 bases between the germline ends. In nucleotides, the CDR3 is TGCGCCAGCAGCCAGGACAGCGGCGATAACTATGGCTACACCTTC. Translating it yields CASSQDSGDNYGYTF.